This T cell receptor beta chain is from a study of shared clonotypes between healthy human individuals. Whole-study context: Three CD4 naive, three CD4 memory, two CD8 naive and one CD8 memory plate were used per donor.

Study-wide results and caveats: Exclusively blood specimens were collected; tissue repertoires likely differ. Rarefaction showed that sequencing of sorted subsets was incomplete (despite large depth).

In regard to this clone: What it recognizes is unknown.

TCRdb's table, derived via immunoSEQ multiplex PCR, lists solely in-frame clones and lacks some. This sample has approximately 1.5 million clones, with around 98.5% found just once. From CD4+ cells came CD45RA+ naive and CD45RA-negative memory subsets. The receptor comes from a man between 25 and 39 years old in good health. Sequenced input: naive CD4+ T cells sorted from blood. The subset denotes: CD45RA+ positively selected.

In nucleotides, the CDR3 is TGCAGCGTCAATTCAGGGGGCGGCACTGAAGCTTTCTTT. It codes for CSVNSGGGTEAFF. The V gene is TRBV29-1, the J gene TRBJ1-1, with 8 nucleotides matching TRBD1. V lost 6 bases to trimming and J lost 4 bases; unmatched junction nucleotides: 7. CDR1 and CDR2 (germline): SQVTM, ANQGSEA. The CDR3 runs 13 residues.